Presented here are 23 T cell receptor beta chains from one specimen sequenced in a study of blood T cells in healthy people across ages. A second PCR of roughly 7 to 11 cycles used a sample-barcoded 5' primer and a J-beta primer mix. One entry per CDR3 protein, called by TCRdb with MiXCR from the 5' RACE reads. The table has 730,000 or so distinct CDR3 sequences, roughly 43% seen once; the top ten hold 25% to 35%. The specimen sequenced was blood. These receptors originate from an elderly man in good health.

There are a few counts of this clonotype. The chain recombines TRBV14 with TRBJ2-3, with TRBD2 as a possible D gene (5 bases). Germline V CDR1 and CDR2: SGHDN, FVKESK. This CDR3 contains 16 residues. Trimming stripped 4 bases from V and 5 bases from J, with 19 bases between. CDR3 region: CASSPNVGPRGDTQYF. The CDR3 DNA follows: TGTGCCAGCAGCCCGAACGTAGGTCCTCGGGGAGATACGCAGTATTTT.

The J gene is TRBJ2-5, the V gene TRBV29-1, with 7 bases identical to TRBD2. The CDR3 has 18 amino acids. Looked up from germline, CDR1 is SQVTM and CDR2 is ANQGSEA. V trimming: 4 bases; J trimming: 11 bases; junction bases outside the gene matches: 28. CDR3: CSVASTSIPTRSYNEQYF. CDR3 coding DNA: TGCAGCGTTGCGTCGACTAGCATCCCAACCAGGTCCTACAATGAGCAGTACTTC.

The V call is TRBV5-1, the J call TRBJ1-1; 10 bases are a match to TRBD1. This CDR3 has 15 amino acids. Losses at the gene ends were 4 bases for V and 3 bases for J; bases not matched to a gene: 6. Germline V gene data show CDR1 as SGHRS and CDR2 as YFSETQ. CDR3 loop: CASSVGTGVYTEAFF. As DNA, the CDR3 is TGCGCCAGCAGCGTAGGGACAGGGGTGTACACTGAAGCTTTCTTT. The whole variable domain, remainder taken from reference TRBV5-1 and TRBJ1-1, is KAGVTQTPRYLIKTRGQQVTLSCSPISGHRSVSWYQQTPGQGLQFLFEYFSETQRNKGNFPGRFSGRQFSNSRSEMNVSTLELGDSALYLCASSVGTGVYTEAFFGQGTRLTVV.

This clonotype showed up just a few times. The gene calls are TRBV14 and TRBJ1-6; 8 nucleotides line up with TRBD1. The CDR3 runs 16 residues. Germline V gene lookup returns CDR1 SGHDN and CDR2 FVKESK. With 5 bases clipped from V and 7 bases from J, the junction kept 10 bases outside the gene matches. CDR3 sequence (DNA): TGTGCCAGCAGCGTATCGACAGGGGTTGGGAATTCACCCCTCCACTTT. Amino acids: CASSVSTGVGNSPLHF.

This clonotype was seen more than once but under ten times. The genes are TRBV7-2 and TRBJ1-6; the match to TRBD1 covers 9 bases. The CDR3 is made up of 18 amino acids. V lost 5 bases, J lost 0 bases, and 8 bases stayed unmatched. CDR1 SGHTA and CDR2 FQGNSA come from the germline V gene. CDR3 sequence: CASSERTGASSYNSPLHF. The DNA for the CDR3 is TGTGCCAGCAGCGAACGGACAGGGGCGAGCTCCTATAATTCACCCCTCCACTTT.

Concerning this clonotype itself: One end of the junction does not line up with germline, which may come from a read error. The chain is built from TRBV5-1 and TRBJ2-3; D unresolved. The CDR3 has 13 amino acids. Germline values: CDR1 SGHRS, CDR2 YFSETQ. CDR3 nucleotides: TGCGCCGGCAGCGAGAGGTCGGGAGATACGCAGTATTTT. Its protein is CAGSERSGDTQYF. The entire variable domain, with the rest obtained from reference TRBV5-1 and TRBJ2-3, is as follows: KAGVTQTPRYLIKTRGQQVTLSCSPISGHRSVSWYQQTPGQGLQFLFEYFSETQRNKGNFPGRFSGRQFSNSRSEMNVSTLELGDSALYLCAGSERSGDTQYFGPGTRLTVL.

Remarks on this clonotype: It may be a read error: a sequence one base away is much more abundant. The chain is built from TRBV7-9 and TRBJ2-1, with 8 bases lining up with TRBD1. Germline lookup yields CDR1 SEHNR and CDR2 FQNEAQ (reference sequence). The CDR3 loop spans 14 amino acids. The V gene end was trimmed by 5 bases and the J gene end by 9 bases; junction bases not matched to a gene: 9. The CDR3 nucleotides are TGTGCCAGCAGCGTAGTGGCAGGGGGCGGTGAGCAGTTCTTC. Protein sequence: CASSVVAGGGEQFF.

This sequence joins TRBV7-2 and TRBJ1-3, with TRBD1 matching over 8 bases. There are 17 residues in the CDR3. V dropped 5 bases and J dropped 1; count of bases not matched to a gene: 10. Germline V lookup: CDR1 SGHTA, CDR2 FQGNSA. CDR3 DNA: TGTGCCAGCAGCGGCCGGGACAGGCCACTTTCTGGAAACACCATATATTTT. Translated: CASSGRDRPLSGNTIYF. Full variable domain (outside the CDR3, taken from reference TRBV7-2 and TRBJ1-3): GAGVSQSPSNKVTEKGKDVELRCDPISGHTALYWYRQSLGQGLEFLIYFQGNSAPDKSGLPSDRFSAERTGGSVSTLTIQRTQQEDSAVYLCASSGRDRPLSGNTIYFGEGSWLTVV.

This clonotype was seen repeatedly, ten times or more. The V and J genes are TRBV3-1 and TRBJ1-2; D may be TRBD1 (6 bases). This CDR3 spans 13 amino acids. Germline CDR1 reads LGHDT; CDR2 reads YNNKEL (reference sequence). Trimming cost V 3 bases and J 7 bases, with 12 bases left between them. CDR3 sequence reads: CASSQTPGAGYTF. The CDR3 DNA reads TGTGCCAGCAGCCAGACTCCGGGGGCTGGCTACACCTTC.

The chain is built from TRBV6-1 and TRBJ1-5; TRBD1 matches at 7 bases. Germline V CDR1 and CDR2: MNHNS, SASEGT. The CDR3 totals 13 residues. Trimming removed 7 bases from V and 7 bases from J; junction bases left unmatched: 7. For the CDR3, the DNA is TGTGCCAGCAACGACAGGGTATCACAGCCCCAGCATTTT. This sequence encodes CASNDRVSQPQHF.

The rearrangement joins TRBV3-1 to TRBJ1-5; D is unclear. Looked up from germline, CDR1 is LGHDT and CDR2 is YNNKEL (reference sequence). With 3 bases removed from V and 6 bases from J, the gap between germline ends came to 9 bases. This CDR3 comprises 13 residues. In nucleotides, the CDR3 is TGTGCCAGCAGCCAGACGTTTTTTCAGCCCCAGCATTTT. Amino acid sequence: CASSQTFFQPQHF.

Points on this clonotype: Being one base from a much bigger clone, this may be a read error. In nucleotides, the CDR3 is TGCGCCAGCAGCTCGACTAGCGGGAGTTTGGATGAGCAGTTCTTC. Protein product: CASSSTSGSLDEQFF. The chain is built from TRBV5-1 and TRBJ2-1, with 12 bases that match TRBD2. Trimming removed 3 bases from V and 8 bases from J; junction bases left unmatched: 6. CDR1 is SGHRS and CDR2 is YFSETQ in the germline V gene. The CDR3 extends over 15 amino acids. Combining the CDR3 with reference TRBV5-1 and TRBJ2-1 gives the whole variable domain KAGVTQTPRYLIKTRGQQVTLSCSPISGHRSVSWYQQTPGQGLQFLFEYFSETQRNKGNFPGRFSGRQFSNSRSEMNVSTLELGDSALYLCASSSTSGSLDEQFFGPGTRLTVL.

This clonotype showed up many times. The V and J genes are TRBV7-2 and TRBJ2-7; 10 positions match TRBD1. CDR1 and CDR2 (germline): SGHTA, FQGNSA. V lost 4 bases, J lost 3 bases, and 6 bases stayed unmatched. The CDR3 runs 15 residues. As DNA, the CDR3 is TGTGCCAGCAGCTCTGCCGGGACAGGGGTCTACGAGCAGTACTTC. Its translation is CASSSAGTGVYEQYF.

This clonotype appeared many times. The chain has TRBV7-8 and TRBJ2-7, with D maybe TRBD1 (7 bases). The V end was cut by 5 bases, the J end by 4 bases, with 18 bases between. Germline CDR1 reads SGHVS; CDR2 reads FQNEAQ. The CDR3 length is 15 residues. CDR3 bases: TGTGCCAGCAGCGATCGGCAGGGGGGACCATACGAGCAGTACTTC. Translation: CASSDRQGGPYEQYF.

Note on this clonotype: An end of the junction differs from the germline gene, which may be a read error. The rearrangement links TRBV7-2 to TRBJ2-7; D possibly corresponds to TRBD1 (5 bases). The CDR3 covers 13 residues. In germline, CDR1 is SGHTA, CDR2 FQGNSA. Here the CDR3 DNA reads TGTGCCAGCAGCGTAGCAGGGATCGGCGAGCAGTACTTC. As protein: CASSVAGIGEQYF.

This clonotype has a handful of counts. The chain carries TRBV10-3 and TRBJ2-7, with 8 bases matching TRBD1. Germline V CDR1 and CDR2: ENHRY, SYGVKD. CDR3 size: 16 residues. J gave up 4 bases and V 2 bases, and 10 bases lay outside the gene matches. The CDR3 sequence: CAISETPQGAPYEQYF. In DNA form, the CDR3 reads TGTGCCATCAGTGAGACCCCCCAGGGGGCTCCGTACGAGCAGTACTTC.

The chain recombines TRBV5-5 with TRBJ1-5, with 10 nucleotides matching TRBD1. Per the germline V gene, CDR1 is SGHKS and CDR2 is YYEKEE (reference sequence). There are 15 residues in the CDR3. After removal of 3 bases from V and 6 bases from J, the junction contained 6 bases not matched to a gene. This CDR3 reads CASSSRDRGVQPQHF. The CDR3 bases are TGTGCCAGCAGCTCCCGGGACAGGGGCGTTCAGCCCCAGCATTTT.

The chain recombines TRBV12-3 or TRBV12-4 with TRBJ2-4, with D tentatively TRBD2 (7 bases). This CDR3 is 15 amino acids long. V was shortened by 6 bases and J by 7 bases, with 19 bases between the two germline ends. The CDR3 region is CASRVSGGPGNIQYF. The DNA of the CDR3 is TGTGCCAGCAGGGTCTCCGGGGGGCCAGGGAACATTCAGTACTTC.

On this clonotype itself: One junction end does not reproduce the germline sequence, and a read error may be involved. V usage is TRBV4-1 and J usage is TRBJ2-6, with TRBD1 matching 8 bases. CDR1 and CDR2 (germline): MGHRA, YSYEKL. The CDR3 runs 14 residues. The CDR3 sequence: CASSRTTGANVLTF. The CDR3 DNA is TGCGCCAGCAGCCGGACGACAGGGGCTAACGTCCTGACTTTC.

Turning to this clonotype: A much larger clone lies one base from this, so it may be a read error. The rearrangement joins TRBV6-6 to TRBJ2-5; 7 bases fit TRBD1. The J call may be mistaken, given a closer DNA end match to TRBJ2-7. CDR3 length equals 14 residues. Germline V gene data show CDR1 as MNHNY and CDR2 as SVGAGI (reference sequence). The CDR3 spells CASSQTGRSDEQYF. In nucleotides, the CDR3 is TGTGCCAGCAGTCAGACAGGGAGAAGCGACGAGCAGTACTTC.

The J gene is TRBJ1-1, the V gene TRBV7-2, with D unresolved. The CDR3 covers 16 residues. Germline V CDR1 and CDR2: SGHTA, FQGNSA. V dropped 3 bases and J dropped 8 bases, with 22 bases sitting between them. CDR3 residues: CASSLVFVYRSTEAFF. CDR3 bases: TGTGCCAGCAGCTTGGTCTTTGTCTATAGGAGCACCGAAGCTTTCTTT.

A few counts support this clonotype. The DNA of the CDR3 is TGCGCCAGCAGCTTTTCGACGAGTAATGAAAAACTGTTTTTT. Its translation is CASSFSTSNEKLFF. This chain connects TRBV5-1 to TRBJ1-4; D is uncertain. V was cut by 2 bases and J by 4 bases, with 9 bases left in between. This CDR3 is 14 amino acids long. Germline values: CDR1 SGHRS, CDR2 YFSETQ.

This rearrangement joins TRBV7-9 to TRBJ2-3; no clear D. The V gene's germline CDR1 is SEHNR and CDR2 FQNEAQ (reference sequence). Trimming shortened V by 1 base and J by 0 bases, and 14 bases separated the two germline ends. This CDR3 region has 17 residues. CDR3 loop: CASSLGDVPASTDTQYF. CDR3 nucleotide sequence: TGTGCCAGCAGCTTAGGCGACGTCCCAGCTAGCACAGATACGCAGTATTTT.